The 18 T cell receptor beta chains reported below all come from one sample, sequenced in a study of spatial heterogeneity in lung cancer. Study-level results: Mutation counts in tumors were tracked by counts of expanded intratumoral alpha and beta TCRs.

Time point reported: sample taken at primary tumor resection. No antigen has been identified for these receptors. TCRdb re-called the 5' RACE reads with MiXCR, one entry per CDR3 protein. The repertoire holds 10,000 to 15,000 distinct CDR3 sequences, with over 6.5% as singletons. Specimen: lung tumor tissue, collected at surgery. These receptors all stem from a female donor with early-stage non-small cell lung cancer.

This clonotype was seen ten or more times. The V and J genes are TRBV12-3 or TRBV12-4 and TRBJ2-5; 12 bases match TRBD2. CDR3 length: 15 residues. Losses at the gene ends were 5 bases for V and 3 bases for J; bases not matched to a gene: 4. This chain's CDR3 is CASSDWTSGKETQYF. The CDR3 bases are TGTGCCAGCAGTGACTGGACTAGCGGGAAAGAGACCCAGTACTTC.

This clonotype was seen at least ten times. The chain joins TRBV20-1 to TRBJ2-2; D gene unclear. This CDR3 is 13 amino acids long. V lost 4 bases and J lost 2, with 8 bases in between. The germline V gene encodes CDR1 DFQATT and CDR2 SNEGSKA (reference sequence). In nucleotides, the CDR3 is TGCAGTGCTACCCGCCCCAACACCGGGGAGCTGTTTTTT. Translated: CSATRPNTGELFF.

This clonotype is medium-sized in the sample. The rearrangement uses TRBV20-1 and TRBJ2-2, with 7 positions matching TRBD2. There are 14 residues in the CDR3. The ends lost 3 bases at V and 6 bases at J; junction bases unmatched: 7. CDR1 and CDR2 (germline): DFQATT, SNEGSKA (reference sequence). This chain's CDR3 is CSASSGRYPGELFF. The CDR3 DNA follows: TGCAGTGCTAGTAGCGGGCGTTATCCCGGGGAGCTGTTTTTT.

There are a few counts of this clonotype. The rearrangement uses TRBV20-1 and TRBJ2-7; 8 bases are shared with TRBD1. After removal of 8 bases from V and 4 bases from J, the junction contained 7 bases not matched to a gene. This CDR3 has 12 amino acids. Germline CDR1 and CDR2: DFQATT and SNEGSKA (reference sequence). The CDR3: CSLDREDYEQYF. In DNA, the CDR3 is TGCAGTTTGGACAGGGAAGATTACGAGCAGTACTTC.

Ten or more counts support this clonotype. The chain carries TRBV6-1 and TRBJ2-1; a weak D match, TRBD1 (5 bases). Germline CDR1 and CDR2: MNHNS and SASEGT. CDR3 length: 14 residues. Trimming shortened V by 3 bases and J by 3 bases, and 9 bases separated the two germline ends. In DNA, the CDR3 is TGTGCCAGCAGTGAGCAGGGCTACTACAATGAGCAGTTCTTC. It codes for CASSEQGYYNEQFF.

This clonotype was observed at least ten times. The chain carries TRBV20-1 and TRBJ2-7, with 7 bases fitting TRBD2. The CDR3 has 14 residues. The trim removed 0 bases at V and 3 bases at J, leaving 5 bases unmatched. Per the germline V gene, CDR1 is DFQATT and CDR2 is SNEGSKA (reference sequence). CDR3 bases: TGCAGTGCTAGAGATTCCGGGGGGTTCTACGAGCAGTACTTC. This encodes CSARDSGGFYEQYF.

There are many counts of this clonotype. This chain connects TRBV20-1 to TRBJ2-7; D not resolved. Trimming cost V 5 bases and J 8 bases, with 16 bases left between them. Germline CDR1 is DFQATT and CDR2 is SNEGSKA (reference sequence). The CDR3 spans 12 residues. The CDR3 loop is CSAASDGIKQYF. As DNA, the CDR3 is TGCAGTGCTGCCTCGGACGGAATTAAGCAGTACTTC.

There are many counts of this clonotype. The chain is built from TRBV20-1 and TRBJ2-3; the match to TRBD2 covers 7 bases. This CDR3 contains 15 residues. Germline assignment: CDR1 DFQATT and CDR2 SNEGSKA (reference sequence). With 6 bases clipped from V and 1 base from J, the junction kept 10 bases outside the gene matches. The DNA for the CDR3 is TGCAGTGCCGACCCTTGGCTAGCGGGCACAGATACGCAGTATTTT. Translating gives CSADPWLAGTDTQYF.

This clonotype was seen many times. This chain joins TRBV4-3 and TRBJ1-4; no reliable D call. Germline V gene sequence: CDR1 LGHNA, CDR2 YSLEER. The CDR3 has 16 amino acids. V was trimmed by 3 bases and J by 0 bases, leaving 11 bases between them. The CDR3 region is CASSQERTATNEKLFF. In DNA form, the CDR3 reads TGCGCCAGCAGCCAGGAAAGGACTGCAACTAATGAAAAACTGTTTTTT.

This clonotype occurred many times. The chain couples TRBV24-1 to TRBJ2-5; D call uncertain. CDR3 length: 14 residues. Germline assignment: CDR1 KGHDR and CDR2 SFDVKD. V dropped 3 bases and J dropped 1 base, with 8 bases sitting between them. CDR3 loop: CATSDPLFQETQYF. The CDR3 coding sequence is TGTGCCACCAGTGATCCACTATTCCAAGAGACCCAGTACTTC.

This clonotype was seen at least ten times. This chain connects TRBV20-1 to TRBJ2-1; 8 nucleotides agree with TRBD2. Trimming took 3 bases from V and 1 from J; bases not matched to a gene: 14. The CDR3 is 18 residues long. CDR1 DFQATT and CDR2 SNEGSKA come from the germline V gene (reference sequence). CDR3 sequence (DNA): TGCAGTGCTAGTCCCCCCCTGATACTAGCGGTTTCCTACAATGAGCAGTTCTTC. Translation gives CSASPPLILAVSYNEQFF.

This clonotype was seen a handful of times. The gene calls are TRBV20-1 and TRBJ1-1; weak D call: TRBD1 (5 bases). The CDR3 spans 14 residues. V lost 3 bases, J lost 1 base, and 12 bases lay in between. CDR1 and CDR2 (germline): DFQATT, SNEGSKA (reference sequence). CDR3 sequence: CSASSRRGNTEAFF. The CDR3 DNA reads as TGCAGTGCTAGCAGCAGGAGGGGGAACACTGAAGCTTTCTTT.

This clonotype was recorded many times. This sequence joins TRBV7-2 and TRBJ1-4, with 8 bases aligning to TRBD1. The germline CDR1 and CDR2 sequences are SGHTA and FQGNSA. V dropped 0 bases and J dropped 7; count of bases not matched to a gene: 4. The CDR3 runs 15 residues. The CDR3 DNA follows: TGTGCCAGCAGCTTAGCGCAGGGGGCGGGTGAAAAACTGTTTTTT. Amino acid sequence: CASSLAQGAGEKLFF.

This clonotype was observed at least ten times. V gene TRBV19 combines with J gene TRBJ1-5; 10 bases match TRBD1. CDR1 is LNHDA, CDR2 SQIVND, per germline (reference sequence). The CDR3 sequence is 15 residues long. V trimming: 5 bases; J trimming: 2 bases; junction bases outside the gene matches: 3. The CDR3 region has the DNA TGTGCCAGTAGTTCAGGACAGGGGGGCAATCAGCCCCAGCATTTT. Encoded protein: CASSSGQGGNQPQHF.

This rearrangement joins TRBV30 to TRBJ1-1; D may be TRBD1 (5 bases). CDR1 and CDR2 from the germline V gene are GTSNPN and SVGIG (reference sequence). Trimming removed 3 bases from V and 1 base from J, with 9 bases in between. The CDR3 sequence is 13 residues long. This CDR3 is CAWRKTANTEAFF. CDR3 nucleotides: TGTGCCTGGAGGAAGACAGCGAACACTGAAGCTTTCTTT.

Within the sample, this clonotype is medium-sized (0.01 to 0.1%). V usage is TRBV6-2 or TRBV6-3 and J usage is TRBJ1-1, with D hard to call. The CDR3 sequence is 14 residues long. Germline V gene sequence: CDR1 MNHEY, CDR2 SVGEGT. V lost 2 bases, J lost 5 bases, and 12 bases lay in between. The CDR3 spells CASSYTEILTEAFF. The CDR3 coding sequence is TGTGCCAGCAGTTACACAGAAATTTTGACTGAAGCTTTCTTT.

This clonotype was recorded at least ten times. The V and J genes are TRBV6-7 and TRBJ2-1; 8 bases are shared with TRBD2. TRBV6-7 counts as an open reading frame of uncertain function. The CDR3 has 15 amino acids. V lost 5 bases and J lost 8; bases outside the gene matches: 11. CDR3 bases: TGTGCCAGCAGTACCCCAGCGGGAGTAGCGGATGAGCAGTTCTTC. Translation gives CASSTPAGVADEQFF.

This clonotype was recorded at least ten times. The chain joins TRBV9 to TRBJ1-2; a weak D match, TRBD1 (5 bases). This CDR3 comprises 15 residues. Germline V CDR1 and CDR2: SGDLS, YYNGEE. Trimming left V 0 bases short and J 2 bases short, with 11 bases between. The CDR3 region is CASSVGPGPNYGYTF. In nucleotides, the CDR3 is TGTGCCAGCAGCGTAGGGCCAGGGCCCAACTATGGCTACACCTTC.